This TCR beta chain was captured by sequencing in a study of OX40 agonist ivuxolimab in advanced cancers. Study at large: Dose-escalation patients were diagnosed with hepatocellular carcinoma, melanoma, renal cell cancer or head and neck cancer. Participants could have had prior anti-PD-1, anti-PD-L1 or anti-CTLA-4 therapy, and 40% had some. Whole-study findings and limits: On average, CD8+ T cells had more expanded clones than CD4+.

Assay used: immunoSEQ multiplex PCR; TCRdb lists only in-frame clones, some missing. The sample includes around 92,000 clones, less than 95% of them seen just once. CDR3 size: 14 residues. The germline gives CDR1 SGHDT, CDR2 YYEEEE. The V gene lost 7 bases and the J gene lost 1 base, with 14 bases spanning the gap. This clone turned up a few times. Its antigen is undetermined. The starting material was CD4+ or CD8+ T cells sorted from blood, obtained in a trial of the OX40 agonist ivuxolimab. The origin of this receptor is an adult with an advanced solid tumor such as melanoma, head and neck, liver or kidney cancer. The chain carries TRBV5-6 and TRBJ1-2, with D maybe TRBD1 (5 bases). Here the CDR3 reads CASGRGDLNYGYTF. CDR3 DNA sequence: TGTGCCAGCGGGCGGGGGGACCTTAACTATGGCTACACCTTC.